Below, one TCR beta chain is given with its context. Its antigen remains unknown. This specimen comes from a study of beta chain features in type 1 diabetes. This CDR3 spans 14 amino acids. Germline CDR1 ENHRY, CDR2 SYGVKD. The V segment lost 4 bases and the J segment 7 bases; nucleotides outside the gene matches: 5. All of the isolated RNA was reverse transcribed, so expressed TCRB transcripts were sequenced. The method was immunoSEQ multiplex PCR; TCRdb's version includes in-frame clones alone and lacks a portion of them. This table has around 70,000 clones, about 50% appearing once. General study points: Within each of all four CD4+ subsets, Type 1 diabetes patients had TCRB CDR3s that were moderately but significantly shorter.

The rearrangement joins TRBV10-3 to TRBJ1-4, with TRBD1 identical over 8 bases. The sample was central memory CD4+ T cells from blood. This receptor was obtained from a man aged 25 to 45 with type 1 diabetes. Written as DNA, the CDR3 is TGTGCCATCAGTGGACAGGGGAACGTTGAAAAACTGTTTTTT. It specifies CAISGQGNVEKLFF.